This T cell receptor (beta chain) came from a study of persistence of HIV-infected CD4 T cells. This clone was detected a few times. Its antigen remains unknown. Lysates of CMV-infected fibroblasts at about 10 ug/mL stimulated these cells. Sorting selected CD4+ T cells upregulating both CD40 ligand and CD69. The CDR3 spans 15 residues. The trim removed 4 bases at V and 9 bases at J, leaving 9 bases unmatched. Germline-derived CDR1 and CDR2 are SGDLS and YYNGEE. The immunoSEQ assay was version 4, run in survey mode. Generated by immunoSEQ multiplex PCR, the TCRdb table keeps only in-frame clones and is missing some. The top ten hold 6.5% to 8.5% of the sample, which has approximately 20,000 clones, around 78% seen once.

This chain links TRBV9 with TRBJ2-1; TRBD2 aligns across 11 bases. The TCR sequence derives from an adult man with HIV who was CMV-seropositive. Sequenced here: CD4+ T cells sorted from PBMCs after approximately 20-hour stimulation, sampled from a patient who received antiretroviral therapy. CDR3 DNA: TGTGCCAGCAGCATTAGCGGGGGGGCCCTATCTGAGCAGTTCTTC. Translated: CASSISGGALSEQFF.